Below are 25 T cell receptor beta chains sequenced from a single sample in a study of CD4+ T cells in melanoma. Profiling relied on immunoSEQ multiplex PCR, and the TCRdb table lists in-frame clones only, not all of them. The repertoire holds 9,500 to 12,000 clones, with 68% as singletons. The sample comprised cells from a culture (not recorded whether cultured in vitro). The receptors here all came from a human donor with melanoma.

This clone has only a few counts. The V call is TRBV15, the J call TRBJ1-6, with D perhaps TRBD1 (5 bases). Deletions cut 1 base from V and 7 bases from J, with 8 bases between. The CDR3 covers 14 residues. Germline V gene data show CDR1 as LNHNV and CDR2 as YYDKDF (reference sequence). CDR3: CATSRAGNNSPLHF. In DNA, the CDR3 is TGTGCCACCAGCAGAGCAGGGAACAATTCACCCCTCCACTTT.

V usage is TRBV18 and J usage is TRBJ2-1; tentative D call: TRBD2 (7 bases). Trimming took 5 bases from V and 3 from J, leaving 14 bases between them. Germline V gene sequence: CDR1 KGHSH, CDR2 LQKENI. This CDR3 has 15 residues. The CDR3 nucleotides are TGTGCCAGCTCAGCCGGGGGGCCACGCTACAATGAGCAGTTCTTC. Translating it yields CASSAGGPRYNEQFF.

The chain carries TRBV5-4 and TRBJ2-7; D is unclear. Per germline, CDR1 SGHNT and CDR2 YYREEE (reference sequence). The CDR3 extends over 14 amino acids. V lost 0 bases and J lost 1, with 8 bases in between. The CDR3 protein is CASSLGAASYEQYF. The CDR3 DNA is TGTGCCAGCAGCTTGGGGGCAGCTTCCTACGAGCAGTACTTC. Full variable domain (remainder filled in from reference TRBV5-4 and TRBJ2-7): ETGVTQSPTHLIKTRGQQVTLRCSSQSGHNTVSWYQQALGQGPQFIFQYYREEENGRGNFPPRFSGLQFPNYSSELNVNALELDDSALYLCASSLGAASYEQYFGPGTRLTVT.

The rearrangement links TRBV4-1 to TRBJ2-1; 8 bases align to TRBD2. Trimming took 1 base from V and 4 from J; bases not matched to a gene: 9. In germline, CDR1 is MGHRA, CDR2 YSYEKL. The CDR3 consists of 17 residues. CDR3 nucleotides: TGCGCCAGCAGCCAAGGACCTCTCGGGGGGGCGTACAATGAGCAGTTCTTC. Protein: CASSQGPLGGAYNEQFF.

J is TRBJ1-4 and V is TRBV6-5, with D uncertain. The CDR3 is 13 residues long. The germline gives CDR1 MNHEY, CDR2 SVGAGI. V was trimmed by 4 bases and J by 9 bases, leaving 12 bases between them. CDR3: CASSSVPPKKLFF. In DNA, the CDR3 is TGTGCCAGCAGTTCGGTACCTCCGAAAAAACTGTTTTTT.

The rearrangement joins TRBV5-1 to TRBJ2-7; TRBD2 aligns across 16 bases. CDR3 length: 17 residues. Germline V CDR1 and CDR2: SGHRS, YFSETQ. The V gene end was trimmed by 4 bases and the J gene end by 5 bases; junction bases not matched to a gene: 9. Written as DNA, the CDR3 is TGCGCCAGCAGCCCGGGACTAGCGGGGGGGCTTATCGACGAGCAGTACTTC. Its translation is CASSPGLAGGLIDEQYF.

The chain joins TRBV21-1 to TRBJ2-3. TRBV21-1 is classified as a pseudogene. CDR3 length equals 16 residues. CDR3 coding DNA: TGTGCCAGCAGCAAAGAGAGGACCTTAACCCCAGATACGCAGTATTTT. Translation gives CASSKERTLTPDTQYF.

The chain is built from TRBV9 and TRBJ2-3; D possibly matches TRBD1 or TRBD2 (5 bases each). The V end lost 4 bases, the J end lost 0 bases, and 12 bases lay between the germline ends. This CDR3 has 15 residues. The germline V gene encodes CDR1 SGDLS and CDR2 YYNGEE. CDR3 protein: CASSTGTWSTDTQYF. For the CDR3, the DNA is TGTGCCAGCAGCACCGGGACCTGGAGCACAGATACGCAGTATTTT.

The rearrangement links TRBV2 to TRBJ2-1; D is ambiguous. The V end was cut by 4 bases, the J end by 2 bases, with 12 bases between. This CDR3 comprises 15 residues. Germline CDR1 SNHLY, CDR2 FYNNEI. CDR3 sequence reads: CASSVSPPAYNEQFF. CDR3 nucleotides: TGTGCCAGCAGTGTTTCTCCACCCGCCTACAATGAGCAGTTCTTC.

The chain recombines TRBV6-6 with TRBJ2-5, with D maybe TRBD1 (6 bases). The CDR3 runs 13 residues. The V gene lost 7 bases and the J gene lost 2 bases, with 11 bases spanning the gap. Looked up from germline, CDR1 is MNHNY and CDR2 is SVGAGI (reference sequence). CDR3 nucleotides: TGTGCCAGCACCAGCGGACAGCAAGAGACCCAGTACTTC. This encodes CASTSGQQETQYF.

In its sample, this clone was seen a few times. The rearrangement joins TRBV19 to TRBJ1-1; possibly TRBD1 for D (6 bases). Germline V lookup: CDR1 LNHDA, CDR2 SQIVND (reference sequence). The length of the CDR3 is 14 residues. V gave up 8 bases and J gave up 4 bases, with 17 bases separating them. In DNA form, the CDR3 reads TGTGCCAGTGGTCATCTACAGGGATTCACTGAAGCTTTCTTT. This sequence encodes CASGHLQGFTEAFF.

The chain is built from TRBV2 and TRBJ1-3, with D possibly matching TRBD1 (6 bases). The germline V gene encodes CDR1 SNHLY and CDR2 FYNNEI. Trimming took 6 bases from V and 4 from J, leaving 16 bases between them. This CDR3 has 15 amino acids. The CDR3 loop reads CASRAQGTVGNTIYF. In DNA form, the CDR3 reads TGTGCCAGCAGGGCACAGGGAACTGTCGGAAACACCATATATTTT.

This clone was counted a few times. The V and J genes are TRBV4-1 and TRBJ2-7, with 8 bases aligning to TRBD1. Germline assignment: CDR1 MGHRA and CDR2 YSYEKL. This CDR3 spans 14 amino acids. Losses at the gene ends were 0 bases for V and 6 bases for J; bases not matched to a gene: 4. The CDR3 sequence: CASSQEGTGGEQYF. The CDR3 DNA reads TGCGCCAGCAGCCAAGAGGGAACAGGGGGCGAGCAGTACTTC.

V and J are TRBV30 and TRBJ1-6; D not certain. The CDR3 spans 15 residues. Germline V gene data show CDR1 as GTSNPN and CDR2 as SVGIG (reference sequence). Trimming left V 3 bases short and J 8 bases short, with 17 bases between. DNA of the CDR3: TGTGCCTGGAGGAATCAGGACCTGTATGATTCACCCCTCCACTTT. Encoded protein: CAWRNQDLYDSPLHF. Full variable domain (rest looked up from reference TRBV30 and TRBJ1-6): SQTIHQWPATLVQPVGSPLSLECTVEGTSNPNLYWYRQAAGRGLQLLFYSVGIGQISSEVPQNLSASRPQDRQFILSSKKLLLSDSGFYLCAWRNQDLYDSPLHFGNGTRLTVT.

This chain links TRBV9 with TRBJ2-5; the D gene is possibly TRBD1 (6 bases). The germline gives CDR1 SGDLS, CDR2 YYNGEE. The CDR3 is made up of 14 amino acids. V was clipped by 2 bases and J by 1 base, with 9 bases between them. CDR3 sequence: CASSVDSFQETQYF. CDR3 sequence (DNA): TGTGCCAGCAGCGTGGACAGTTTCCAAGAGACCCAGTACTTC.

CDR3 in DNA: TGCAGCGTTGCGGACTTCAACTACGAGCAGTACTTC. Its translation: CSVADFNYEQYF. The rearrangement uses TRBV29-1 and TRBJ2-7; tentatively, D is TRBD2 (5 bases). The germline CDR1 and CDR2 sequences are SQVTM and ANQGSEA. The CDR3 runs to 12 residues. Between the trimmed V and J ends, which lost 4 bases and 3 bases, there was a span of 10 bases.

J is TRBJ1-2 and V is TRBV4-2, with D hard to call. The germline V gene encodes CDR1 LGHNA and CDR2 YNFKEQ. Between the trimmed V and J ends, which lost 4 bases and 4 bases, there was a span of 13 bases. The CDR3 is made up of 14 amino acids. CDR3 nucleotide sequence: TGTGCCAGCAGCCCTGGATCGGAAGTCTATGGCTACACCTTC. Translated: CASSPGSEVYGYTF.

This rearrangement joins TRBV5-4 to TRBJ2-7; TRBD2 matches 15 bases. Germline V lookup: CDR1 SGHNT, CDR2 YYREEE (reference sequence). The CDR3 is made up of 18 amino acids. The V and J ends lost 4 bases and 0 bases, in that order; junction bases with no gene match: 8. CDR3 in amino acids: CASSLGTSGGRTSYEQYF. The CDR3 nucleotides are TGTGCCAGCAGCCTAGGGACTAGCGGGGGGCGTACCTCCTACGAGCAGTACTTC.

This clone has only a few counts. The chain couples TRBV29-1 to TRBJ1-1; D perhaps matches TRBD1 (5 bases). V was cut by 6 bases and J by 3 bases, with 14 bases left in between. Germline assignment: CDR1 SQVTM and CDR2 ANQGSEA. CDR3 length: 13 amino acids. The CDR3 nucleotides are TGCAGCGTACGCTGGGGGAGTTACACTGAAGCTTTCTTT. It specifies CSVRWGSYTEAFF.

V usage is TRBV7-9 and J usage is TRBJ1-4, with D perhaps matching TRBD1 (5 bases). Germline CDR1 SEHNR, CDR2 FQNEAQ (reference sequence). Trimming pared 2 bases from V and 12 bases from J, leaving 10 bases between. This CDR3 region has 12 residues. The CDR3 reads CASSLQGWELFF. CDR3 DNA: TGTGCCAGCAGCTTACAGGGATGGGAACTGTTTTTT. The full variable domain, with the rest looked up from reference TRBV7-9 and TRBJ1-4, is DTGVSQNPRHKITKRGQNVTFRCDPISEHNRLYWYRQTLGQGPEFLTYFQNEAQLEKSRLLSDRFSAERPKGSFSTLEIQRTEQGDSAMYLCASSLQGWELFFGSGTQLSVL.

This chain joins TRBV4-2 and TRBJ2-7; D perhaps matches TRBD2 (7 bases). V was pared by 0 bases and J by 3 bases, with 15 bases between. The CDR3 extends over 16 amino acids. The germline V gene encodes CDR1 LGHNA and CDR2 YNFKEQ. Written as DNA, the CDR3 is TGTGCCAGCAGCCAAGACCTAGGGGGGGGAAGCTACGAGCAGTACTTC. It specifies CASSQDLGGGSYEQYF.

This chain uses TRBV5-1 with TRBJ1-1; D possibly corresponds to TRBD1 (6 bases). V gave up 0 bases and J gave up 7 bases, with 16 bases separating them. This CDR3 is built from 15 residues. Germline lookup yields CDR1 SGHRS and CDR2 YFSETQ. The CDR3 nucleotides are TGCGCCAGCAGCTTGGCCGAAGGGGGGTCTGGTGAAGCTTTCTTT. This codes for CASSLAEGGSGEAFF.

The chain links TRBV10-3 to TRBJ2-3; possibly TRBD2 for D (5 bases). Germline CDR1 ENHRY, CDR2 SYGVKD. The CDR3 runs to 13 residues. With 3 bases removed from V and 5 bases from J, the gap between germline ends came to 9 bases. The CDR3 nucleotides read TGTGCCATCAGTGATGGACTTCAAGATACGCAGTATTTT. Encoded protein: CAISDGLQDTQYF.

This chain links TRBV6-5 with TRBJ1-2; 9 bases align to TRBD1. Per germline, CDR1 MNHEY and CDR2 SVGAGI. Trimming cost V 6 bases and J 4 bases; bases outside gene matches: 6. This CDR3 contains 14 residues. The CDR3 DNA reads TGTGCCAGCAGCAAGGACAGGGGCCTCTATGGCTACACCTTC. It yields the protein CASSKDRGLYGYTF.

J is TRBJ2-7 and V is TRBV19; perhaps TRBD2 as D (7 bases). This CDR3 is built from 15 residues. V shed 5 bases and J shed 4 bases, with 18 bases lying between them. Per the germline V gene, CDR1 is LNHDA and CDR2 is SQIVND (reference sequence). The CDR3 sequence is CASSRGDKTIYEQYF. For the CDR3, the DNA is TGTGCCAGTAGTCGGGGGGACAAAACTATTTACGAGCAGTACTTC.